This passage covers 25 T cell receptor beta chains from one sample sequenced in a study of blood T cell repertoires in COVID-19. Produced via immunoSEQ multiplex PCR; TCRdb's table is partial and in-frame only. Among around 220,000 clones listed, roughly 80% were seen once. The specimen sequenced was peripheral blood. The receptors shown here come from a woman over 75 with active or convalescent COVID-19.

This clone was found once. The CDR3 DNA follows: TGTGCCAGCAGCGTAGCGACAGGGGATGGAAACACCATATATTTT. This translates into CASSVATGDGNTIYF. This chain uses TRBV9 with TRBJ1-3, with TRBD1 identical over 8 bases. The V gene end was trimmed by 0 bases and the J gene end by 3 bases; junction bases not matched to a gene: 2. The CDR3 covers 15 residues. The germline gives CDR1 SGDLS, CDR2 YYNGEE.

The V gene is TRBV28, the J gene TRBJ1-1; no firm D call. V gave up 5 bases and J gave up 8 bases, with 15 bases separating them. This CDR3 region has 13 residues. CDR1 is MDHEN, CDR2 SYDVKM, per germline. CDR3 DNA: TGTGCCAGCAGTCAACTCCGGGAGGCCGAAGCTTTCTTT. This sequence encodes CASSQLREAEAFF. Complete variable domain (other parts from reference TRBV28 and TRBJ1-1): DVKVTQSSRYLVKRTGEKVFLECVQDMDHENMFWYRQDPGLGLRLIYFSYDVKMKEKGDIPEGYSVSREKKERFSLILESASTNQTSMYLCASSQLREAEAFFGQGTRLTVV.

The chain links TRBV24-1 to TRBJ1-1; TRBD1 aligns across 8 bases. Germline V gene lookup returns CDR1 KGHDR and CDR2 SFDVKD. Trimming took 11 bases from V and 8 from J; bases not matched to a gene: 6. The CDR3 has 11 amino acids. The CDR3 DNA follows: TGTGCCATTTCCCGGGACAGGGAAGCTTTCTTT. Amino acid sequence: CAISRDREAFF.

This sequence joins TRBV7-2 and TRBJ2-3; 7 bases match TRBD2. CDR3 length: 16 residues. Germline CDR1 and CDR2: SGHTA and FQGNSA. J gave up 0 bases and V 1 base, and 4 bases lay outside the gene matches. This chain's CDR3 is CASSLVGGRSTDTQYF. CDR3 nucleotide sequence: TGTGCCAGCAGCTTAGTGGGGGGGAGGAGCACAGATACGCAGTATTTT.

J is TRBJ2-7 and V is TRBV9, with TRBD1 matching 7 bases. The CDR3 covers 15 residues. V shed 0 bases and J 2 bases; nucleotides not matched to a gene: 5. Germline CDR1 SGDLS, CDR2 YYNGEE. The CDR3, as DNA: TGTGCCAGCAGCGTAGCTCCGACAGGGCCCTACGAGCAGTACTTC. Translated, it gives CASSVAPTGPYEQYF.

The chain joins TRBV3-1 (or the pseudogene TRBV3-2) to TRBJ1-6, with TRBD1 matching over 7 bases. The CDR3 is made up of 14 amino acids. With V trimmed by 4 bases and J by 8 bases, 5 bases remained unmatched. Germline loops: CDR1 LGHDT, CDR2 YNNKEL (reference sequence). The CDR3 reads CASSPAQGDSPLHF. The CDR3 coding sequence is TGTGCCAGCAGCCCAGCCCAGGGGGATTCACCCCTCCACTTT.

The V and J genes are TRBV30 and TRBJ1-2; no reliable D call. The germline CDR1 and CDR2 sequences are GTSNPN and SVGIG (reference sequence). The CDR3 consists of 13 residues. Trimming stripped 3 bases from V and 4 bases from J, with 12 bases between. The CDR3: CAWSGVHLYGYTF. DNA for the CDR3: TGTGCCTGGAGCGGGGTCCACCTCTATGGCTACACCTTC.

The CDR3 coding sequence is TGTGCCAGCGGCGGGACTAGCGGCTCCTACGAGCAGTACTTC. The encoded protein is CASGGTSGSYEQYF. The chain recombines TRBV2 with TRBJ2-7; 11 positions agree with TRBD2. This CDR3 has 14 residues. The trim removed 8 bases at V and 0 bases at J, leaving 3 bases unmatched. Germline CDR1 is SNHLY and CDR2 is FYNNEI. Using reference TRBV2 and TRBJ2-7 for the parts outside the CDR3, the full variable domain is EPEVTQTPSHQVTQMGQEVILRCVPISNHLYFYWYRQILGQKVEFLVSFYNNEISEKSEIFDDQFSVERPDGSNFTLKIRSTKLEDSAMYFCASGGTSGSYEQYFGPGTRLTVT.

The chain links TRBV3-1 (or the pseudogene TRBV3-2) to TRBJ1-3; no clear D gene. CDR3 length: 16 residues. The V gene lost 1 base and the J gene lost 0 bases, with 10 bases spanning the gap. In germline, CDR1 is LGHDT, CDR2 YNNKEL (reference sequence). The CDR3 DNA follows: TGTGCCAGCAGCCAAGGAGGCTATCGCTCTGGAAACACCATATATTTT. It specifies CASSQGGYRSGNTIYF.

Points on this clone: The junction departs from germline at one end; a sequencing error may be responsible. The genes are TRBV28 and TRBJ2-3; D is unresolved. The length of the CDR3 is 13 residues. Germline V gene lookup returns CDR1 MDHEN and CDR2 SYDVKM. Here the CDR3 reads CASSSNPTDMQYF. Here the CDR3 DNA reads TGTGCCAGCAGTTCCAATCCCACAGATATGCAGTATTTT.

J is TRBJ2-1 and V is TRBV20-1; TRBD1 aligns across 8 bases. V dropped 3 bases and J dropped 4; count of bases not matched to a gene: 5. The CDR3 is 14 amino acids. Germline loops: CDR1 DFQATT, CDR2 SNEGSKA (reference sequence). The CDR3 loop is CSASGTGFYNEQFF. The CDR3 coding sequence is TGCAGTGCTAGTGGGACAGGATTTTACAATGAGCAGTTCTTC.

The J gene is TRBJ2-2, the V gene TRBV19, with 8 positions matching TRBD1. V lost 3 bases and J lost 3; bases outside the gene matches: 3. The CDR3 runs to 15 residues. Germline V gene data show CDR1 as LNHDA and CDR2 as SQIVND (reference sequence). The CDR3 DNA reads as TGTGCCAGTAGTATCCAGGGGGCGTACACCGGGGAGCTGTTTTTT. This translates into CASSIQGAYTGELFF.

The chain joins TRBV12-2 to TRBJ1-1; the table's TRBD1 call for D was not verified on the DNA. TRBV12-2 is annotated as a pseudogene. This CDR3 contains 14 residues. The CDR3, as DNA: TGTGCAAGTCGCCCGCCCCCAGGGGGCACTGAAGCTTTCTTT. Translation: CASRPPPGGTEAFF.

The genes are TRBV6-1 and TRBJ2-3, with D maybe TRBD1 (5 bases). V was pared by 1 base and J by 0 bases, with 8 bases between. The CDR3 consists of 15 residues. The germline CDR1 and CDR2 sequences are MNHNS and SASEGT. The CDR3 DNA reads TGTGCCAGCAGTGAAGGCGGACATAGCACAGATACGCAGTATTTT. Amino acids: CASSEGGHSTDTQYF.

In its sample, this clone was seen once. The CDR3 DNA sequence: TGTGCCAGCGGCCTAGCGAGGGGCAATGAGCAGTTCTTC. Encoded protein: CASGLARGNEQFF. This chain joins TRBV6-5 and TRBJ2-1; possible D gene TRBD2, 6 bases. The germline V gene has CDR1 MNHEY and CDR2 SVGAGI. V lost 8 bases, J lost 6 bases, and 14 bases lay in between. This CDR3 contains 13 residues.

Written as DNA, the CDR3 is TGTGCCAGCAGACAGGGTCCGCATGGCAATCAGCCCCAGCATTTT. Translating gives CASRQGPHGNQPQHF. The chain recombines TRBV6-5 with TRBJ1-5; maybe TRBD1 (6 bases). The CDR3 is 15 amino acids. Germline V gives CDR1 MNHEY, CDR2 SVGAGI. V shed 6 bases and J shed 2 bases, with 14 bases lying between them.

In DNA, the CDR3 is TGTGCCAGCAGTTTTATGGGGCAGAACACGTATGGCTACACCTTC. Translation gives CASSFMGQNTYGYTF. The rearrangement uses TRBV28 and TRBJ1-2; tentatively, D is TRBD1 (5 bases). The length of the CDR3 is 15 residues. From germline, CDR1 is MDHEN and CDR2 SYDVKM. Trimming stripped 3 bases from V and 5 bases from J, with 16 bases between.

The chain is built from TRBV7-9 and TRBJ2-7, with D tentatively TRBD2 (5 bases). Per the germline V gene, CDR1 is SEHNR and CDR2 is FQNEAQ (reference sequence). Trimming pared 5 bases from V and 0 bases from J, leaving 8 bases between. The CDR3 contains 13 residues. As DNA, the CDR3 is TGTGCCAGCAGCCTCCGGGACTCCTACGAGCAGTACTTC. Translating gives CASSLRDSYEQYF.

The CDR3 here is CAISDSASTDTQYF. As DNA, the CDR3 is TGTGCCATCAGTGACAGCGCGAGCACAGATACGCAGTATTTT. V is TRBV10-3 and J is TRBJ2-3; no firm D call. CDR1 and CDR2 (germline): ENHRY, SYGVKD. The ends were cut back, 3 bases at V and 0 bases at J, with 7 bases in the middle. This CDR3 is built from 14 residues.

This clone has a handful of counts. This chain connects TRBV6-6 to TRBJ1-2, with D perhaps TRBD1 (6 bases). This CDR3 has 13 amino acids. CDR1 and CDR2 from the germline V gene are MNHNY and SVGAGI (reference sequence). Trimming cost V 4 bases and J 2 bases, with 8 bases left between them. DNA for the CDR3: TGTGCCAGCAGTTCACAGGGAAACTATGGCTACACCTTC. This gives the protein CASSSQGNYGYTF.

This chain joins TRBV27 and TRBJ1-2, with unresolved D. This CDR3 spans 12 amino acids. Germline-derived CDR1 and CDR2 are MNHEY and SMNVEV (reference sequence). V gave up 6 bases and J gave up 7 bases, with 12 bases separating them. CDR3 bases: TGTGCCAGCAGACCACCCGGAGTTGGCTACACCTTC. This codes for CASRPPGVGYTF.

This clone was seen more than once but under ten times. The chain joins TRBV6-1 to TRBJ1-2, with D unresolved. V lost 2 bases and J 3 bases, leaving 7 bases between the germline ends. The CDR3 consists of 13 residues. Per the germline V gene, CDR1 is MNHNS and CDR2 is SASEGT. The CDR3 loop is CASSERQDYGYTF. The CDR3 DNA reads TGTGCCAGCAGTGAACGGCAGGACTATGGCTACACCTTC.

This chain joins TRBV20-1 and TRBJ2-2, with D possibly TRBD1 on 5 matching bases. The ends were cut back, 1 base at V and 14 bases at J, with 11 bases in the middle. Germline V gives CDR1 DFQATT, CDR2 SNEGSKA (reference sequence). The CDR3 has 11 amino acids. CDR3 nucleotides: TGCAGTGCTAGAGGGGCAGGGTTACTGTTTTTT. It codes for CSARGAGLLFF.

In its sample, this clone was seen a few times. V is TRBV2 and J is TRBJ1-1; tentative D call: TRBD1 (5 bases). This CDR3 has 14 residues. The germline CDR1 and CDR2 sequences are SNHLY and FYNNEI. Trimming cost V 5 bases and J 1 base, with 11 bases left between them. The CDR3 DNA sequence: TGTGCCAGCAGTTGGACACTATCGAACACTGAAGCTTTCTTT. Its protein is CASSWTLSNTEAFF.

The chain couples TRBV5-1 to TRBJ1-5, with D unclear. The CDR3 extends over 12 amino acids. Germline V lookup: CDR1 SGHRS, CDR2 YFSETQ. Trimming shortened V by 1 base and J by 6 bases, and 5 bases separated the two germline ends. In DNA form, the CDR3 reads TGCGCCAGCAGCTTGACTGGTCAGCCCCAGCATTTT. Its protein product is CASSLTGQPQHF.